These T cell receptor beta chains were read from a single sample in a study of blood T cell repertoires in COVID-19. Here immunoSEQ multiplex PCR was the method, and the copy in TCRdb shows in-frame clones only, minus some. The sample has around 80,000 clones, just over 85% seen once. The sample comprised peripheral blood. The receptors shown here come from a woman of 80 years or more with acute or convalescent COVID-19. Each CDR3 is given with its conserved first and last residue. D genes are given only for firm matches. Expanded clones are given a class, and other clones once, few, many or no size at all.

D | J | size | length | V | DNA | CDR3
TRBD1 | TRBJ2-5 | - | 13 | TRBV7-9 | TGTGCCAGCAGCCCCAGGGGGCCGGAGACCCAGTACTTC | CASSPRGPETQYF
TRBD2 | TRBJ2-1 | - | 19 | TRBV3-1/TRBV3-2 | TGTGCCAGCAGCCAAGATTCCCCGATTGGGCTAGCGGCATACAATGAGCAGTTCTTC | CASSQDSPIGLAAYNEQFF
TRBD2 | TRBJ2-4 | - | 16 | TRBV5-1 | TGCGCCAGCAGCGCGGGACTAGCGGGAGGTTCGAACATTCAGTACTTC | CASSAGLAGGSNIQYF
- | TRBJ2-7 | - | 16 | TRBV21-1 | TGTGCCAGCAGCAAAGTCGGGACAGGGGAAGGGTACGAGCAGTACTTC | CASSKVGTGEGYEQYF
TRBD1 | TRBJ2-7 | - | 15 | TRBV10-3 | TGTGCCACCCAACGGGGGACAGGGGAATCCTACGAGCAGTACTTC | CATQRGTGESYEQYF
TRBD1 | TRBJ2-7 | - | 16 | TRBV4-2 | TGTGCCAGCAGCCATCGATTGGGACAGGGGGCCTCCGAACAGTACTTC | CASSHRLGQGASEQYF
TRBD1 | TRBJ1-2 | - | 13 | TRBV27 | TGTGCCAGCAGCAGGGACAGGAACTATGGCTACACCTTC | CASSRDRNYGYTF
TRBD2 | TRBJ2-1 | - | 14 | TRBV5-1 | TGCGCCAGCAGCTTGTCGGGGGGCTACAATGAGCAGTTCTTC | CASSLSGGYNEQFF
- | TRBJ2-1 | - | 14 | TRBV6-2/TRBV6-3 | TGTGCCAGCAGTTACTCGACATTCCCTGGCAGGGGGTTCTTC | CASSYSTFPGRGFF
TRBD2 | TRBJ2-2 | - | 18 | TRBV5-1 | TGCGCCAGCAGCATGAAGACTAGCAGCTTCGCGAACACCGGGGAGCTGTTTTTT | CASSMKTSSFANTGELFF
TRBD2 | TRBJ2-1 | - | 14 | TRBV6-1 | TGTGCCAGCAGTTCAGCGGGGGGGGGTGGTGAGCAGTTCTTC | CASSSAGGGGEQFF
- | TRBJ1-1 | - | 12 | TRBV29-1 | TGCAGCGTTGGGTCAGGGAACACTGAAGCTTTCTTT | CSVGSGNTEAFF
TRBD2 | TRBJ2-7 | - | 17 | TRBV7-2 | TGTGCCAGCAGCCCCCAGTGGCTAGCGGGGACGTCCTACGAGCAGTACTTC | CASSPQWLAGTSYEQYF
TRBD1 | TRBJ2-6 | - | 18 | TRBV27 | TGTGCCAGCAGTAGGAACAGGGGTAGGGGATCTGGGGCCAACGTCCTGACTTTC | CASSRNRGRGSGANVLTF
- | TRBJ1-2 | - | 15 | TRBV12-5 | TGTGCTAGTGGTTTGGCCCGGAGTCGGGGGGATGGCTACACCTTC | CASGLARSRGDGYTF
- | TRBJ1-1 | - | 13 | TRBV30 | TGTGCCTGGACGGGGAAGGGAAACACTGAAGCTTTCTTT | CAWTGKGNTEAFF
- | TRBJ1-4 | - | 19 | TRBV21-1 | TGTGCCAGCAGCCAGGCCGGGACAGGGGACGTGGGAACTAATGAAAAACTGTTTTTT | CASSQAGTGDVGTNEKLFF
TRBD2 | TRBJ2-1 | few | 14 | TRBV5-1 | TGCGCCAGCAGCTTACTAGCGGGTCCCAATGAGCAGTTCTTC | CASSLLAGPNEQFF
- | TRBJ2-7 | - | 14 | TRBV7-8 | TGTGCCAGCAGCTTAGGGGGCGGACCCTACGAGCAGTACTTC | CASSLGGGPYEQYF
- | TRBJ1-2 | - | 13 | TRBV5-1 | TGCGCCAGCAGCGGTCCACTTAACTATGGCTACACCTTC | CASSGPLNYGYTF
- | TRBJ1-5 | - | 15 | TRBV18 | TGTGCCAGCTCACCAGTGTGGGCCAACAATCAGCCCCAGCATTTT | CASSPVWANNQPQHF
- | TRBJ1-3 | - | 14 | TRBV7-9 | TGTGCCAGCAGCCGAGACAGCCTAGGAAACACCATATATTTT | CASSRDSLGNTIYF
TRBD1 | TRBJ1-1 | - | 15 | TRBV6-5 | TGTGCCAGCATTCTTCACGAGGACAGGGGTACTGAAGCTTTCTTT | CASILHEDRGTEAFF
TRBD2 | TRBJ2-5 | - | 18 | TRBV5-1 | TGCGCCAGCAGCCCTTCATTCACTAGCGGGAGTTCGGTGGAGACCCAGTACTTC | CASSPSFTSGSSVETQYF
- | TRBJ2-7 | - | 12 | TRBV11-2 | TGTGCCAGCACCGATCAGGGGCTCGAGCAGTACTTC | CASTDQGLEQYF
- | TRBJ1-5 | - | 15 | TRBV5-1 | TGCGCCAGCAGCTTGGCTGGGACATCCTATCAGCCCCAGCATTTT | CASSLAGTSYQPQHF
- | TRBJ1-3 | - | 15 | TRBV4-2 | TGTGCCAGCAGCCCCATAGCGGGGTTTGGAAACACCATATATTTT | CASSPIAGFGNTIYF
- | TRBJ1-1 | - | 14 | TRBV30 | TGTGCCTGGAGTGTAGGGGAACTTAACCTTGAAGCTTTCTTT | CAWSVGELNLEAFF
TRBD1 | TRBJ1-4 | - | 14 | TRBV6-5 | TGTGCCAGCAGGGACCCTCAGGGGGTAGAAAAACTGTTTTTT | CASRDPQGVEKLFF
- | TRBJ1-6 | - | 14 | TRBV9 | TGTGCCAGCAGCTTGACAGTCTATAATTCACCCCTCCACTTT | CASSLTVYNSPLHF
- | TRBJ2-7 | - | 11 | TRBV20-1 | TGCAGTGCTAGGAGGGAAAACGAGCAGTACTTC | CSARRENEQYF
TRBD2 | TRBJ2-1 | - | 17 | TRBV11-2 | TGTGCCAGCAGCGCCCGAGCTAGCGGAAGCTCCTACAATGAGCAGTTCTTC | CASSARASGSSYNEQFF
TRBD1 | TRBJ2-1 | once | 14 | TRBV11-2 | TGTGCCAGCGGCCGGGACAGGGTTGGCAATGAGCAGTTCTTC | CASGRDRVGNEQFF
- | TRBJ1-5 | - | 14 | TRBV7-2 | TGTGCCAGCAGCCGGGGGGGGGCTGGTCAGCCCCAGCATTTT | CASSRGGAGQPQHF
TRBD2 | TRBJ2-3 | - | 19 | TRBV27 | TGTGCCAGCAGTCCCCGCTCCCCGGTCGGAACTAGCGGGTTAAGGACGCAGTATTTT | CASSPRSPVGTSGLRTQYF
TRBD1 | TRBJ2-5 | - | 15 | TRBV7-8 | TGTGCCAGCAGCAAACAGGGGAGATCACAAGAGACCCAGTACTTC | CASSKQGRSQETQYF
TRBD1 | TRBJ1-2 | - | 15 | TRBV27 | TGTGCCAGCAGTCTAGGGGCCGGACAGGGGTACGGCTACACCTTC | CASSLGAGQGYGYTF
- | TRBJ2-1 | - | 16 | TRBV5-5 | TGTGCCAGCAGCTTGTTTTTGGACAGCTCCTACAATGAGCAGTTCTTC | CASSLFLDSSYNEQFF
- | TRBJ1-2 | - | 16 | TRBV6-1 | TGTGCCAGCAGTGATGCTATGGGGATCAGGGTAAAGGGCTACACCTTC | CASSDAMGIRVKGYTF
TRBD2 | TRBJ2-3 | - | 16 | TRBV18 | TGTGCCAGCTCACCAACTAGCGGGGCTCCCACAGATACGCAGTATTTT | CASSPTSGAPTDTQYF
TRBD1 | TRBJ1-4 | - | 14 | TRBV10-3 | TGTGCCTCTTCTCCGGGACAGGGTGTGGAAAAACTGTTTTTT | CASSPGQGVEKLFF
- | TRBJ2-1 | - | 12 | TRBV12-5 | TGTGCTAGTGGTTGGGGCCGCGATGAGCAGTTCTTC | CASGWGRDEQFF
TRBD2 | TRBJ2-7 | - | 14 | TRBV24-1 | TGTGCCACCAGTGTGGGGAGGGGCATCGACGAGCAGTACTTC | CATSVGRGIDEQYF
- | TRBJ2-7 | - | 15 | TRBV4-2 | TGTGCCAGCAGCCAAGATCGGTCAGGGGCCTACGAGCAGTACTTC | CASSQDRSGAYEQYF